What follows describes a single TCR beta chain. Since a much larger clone is just one base distant, this may be a read error. Germline assignment: CDR1 SGDLS and CDR2 YYNGEE. This CDR3 spans 17 amino acids. V lost 0 bases and J lost 4; bases outside the gene matches: 9. These data originate in a study of T-cell reconstitution after alpha-beta-depleted transplantation in children. For TCRbeta, the library was prepared with unique molecular identifiers. One entry per CDR3 protein, called by TCRdb with MiXCR from the PCR reads. The sample lists over 550,000 distinct CDR3 sequences, roughly 10% occurring once.

The V and J genes are TRBV9 and TRBJ2-1, with 8 bases that match TRBD1. The TCR comes from a human donor who donated a stem cell graft to a child with acute myeloid leukemia. The source was PBMCs from the stem cell graft donor, collected from the stem cell graft. The CDR3 spells CASSVGLLDRGYNEQFF. In nucleotides, the CDR3 is TGTGCCAGCAGCGTAGGACTACTAGACAGGGGATACAATGAGCAGTTCTTC.